The present T cell receptor (beta chain) was sequenced within a study of cytomegalovirus exposure and HLA in healthy donors. Turning to the study itself: Tens of millions of unique TCRs from HLA-typed donors made up an early data release. Falling in the Caucasian-associated ancestry cluster were roughly 86% of under 450 genotyped donors. Study-level points and caveats: Most observed TCR sequences were rare, whereas some public TCRs were detected in many donors.

For this clone: Its antigen is currently unknown.

The primer mix had 60 Vbeta and 13 Jbeta primers. The protocol was immunoSEQ multiplex PCR, while the TCRdb copy is restricted to in-frame clones and leaves out a portion. This table holds fewer than 200,000 clones, around 83% found once. Trimming removed 0 bases from V and 3 bases from J, with 13 bases in between. The CDR3 sequence is 15 residues long. Germline V gene lookup returns CDR1 SGHNT and CDR2 YYREEE (reference sequence). The chain couples TRBV5-4 to TRBJ2-7; D uncertain. The sample comprised PBMCs. The clonotype comes from a man in his forties or fifties in good health and CMV-seronegative. CDR3 DNA: TGTGCCAGCAGCTTGGAGCCTAAAGGCGGCTACGAGCAGTACTTC. This translates into CASSLEPKGGYEQYF.